This is a list of T cell receptor beta chains from one sample in a study of T cells in Graves' hyperthyroidism and ophthalmopathy. Each CDR3 protein gets one entry after TCRdb re-called the multiplex PCR reads with MiXCR. This sample carries a few hundred thousand distinct CDR3 sequences, approximately 17% of them seen once, and the ten largest clones take 35% to 45%. Source material: blood. Receptor source: a man between 18 and 29 years old with Graves' ophthalmopathy. Both conserved end residues are part of each CDR3. The D gene is left open where the match is weak. Not every row has a clone size; where given, it reads once, few, many or a size class.

.	TRBV5-1	TRBD1	TRBJ2-1	TGCGCCAGCAGCTTTGACAGGGTTTACTACAATGAGCAGTTCTTC	CASSFDRVYYNEQFF
many	TRBV5-1	.	TRBJ1-1	TGCGCCAGCAGCTGGGGGCAGGTGGTGAACACTGAAGCTTTCTTT	CASSWGQVVNTEAFF
many	TRBV12-3/TRBV12-4	TRBD1	TRBJ1-2	TGTGCCAGCAGTTTCGGAGCGACAGGGTCTAACTATGGCTACACCTTC	CASSFGATGSNYGYTF
many	TRBV20-1	TRBD2	TRBJ2-7	TGCAGTGTTCGAGAGCCGGGACTAGGTTACGAGCAGTACTTC	CSVREPGLGYEQYF
few	TRBV20-1	TRBD1	TRBJ1-6	TGCAGTGCAAGCGCAAGGGACAGCTCCTATAATTCACCCCTCCACTTT	CSASARDSSYNSPLHF
.	TRBV7-6	.	TRBJ2-6	TGTGCCAGCAGCTCCGTACCCCGGACTGGGGTGAGCTCTGGGGCCAACGTCCTGACTTTC	CASSSVPRTGVSSGANVLTF
many	TRBV20-1	TRBD1	TRBJ2-4	TGCAGTGCTAGCCCCTACAGGGGGCATTCCAAAAACATTCAGTACTTC	CSASPYRGHSKNIQYF
many	TRBV2	TRBD2	TRBJ2-3	TGTGCCAGCAGGCCCATAGCGGGGGGGCTTGAAGATACGCAGTATTTT	CASRPIAGGLEDTQYF
many	TRBV18	TRBD1	TRBJ1-1	TGTGCCAGCTCACCAGAACAGGGGATCACTGAAGCTTTCTTT	CASSPEQGITEAFF
.	TRBV12-3/TRBV12-4	.	TRBJ1-4	TGTGCCAGCTCTGGGGGCCGGGGGGCGTGGGGTGAAAAACTGTTTTTT	CASSGGRGAWGEKLFF
many	TRBV14	.	TRBJ1-2	TGTGCCAGCAGCCAAGAGTCGTCGCTGGGCTATGGCTACACCTTC	CASSQESSLGYGYTF
many	TRBV9	.	TRBJ2-5	TGTGCCAGCAGCGCTTCTCTCCTTACCGGGACCCAGTACTTC	CASSASLLTGTQYF
.	TRBV27	.	TRBJ2-5	TGTGCCAGCAGTTTATTTAGGGAAGAGACCCAGTACTTC	CASSLFREETQYF
.	TRBV20-1	.	TRBJ1-1	TGCAGTGCTCGGGGGGGGTGGTGGGGGGAGGAGAACACTGAAGCTTTCTTT	CSARGGWWGEENTEAFF
.	TRBV6-1	.	TRBJ1-5	TGTGCCAGCAGCATTGGGGGGGGCAATCAGCCCCAGCATTTT	CASSIGGGNQPQHF
few	TRBV10-3	.	TRBJ1-2	TGTGCCATCAGTGAGGTACAGGGAGGAAACTATGGCTACACCTTC	CAISEVQGGNYGYTF
.	TRBV7-6	.	TRBJ2-1	TGTGCCAGCAGCTTAGAGGCGGGACCTCTCTACGAGCAGTTCTTC	CASSLEAGPLYEQFF
many	TRBV6-1	.	TRBJ1-6	TGTGCCAGCAGTGCTCCTAGCTATAATTCACCCCTCCACTTT	CASSAPSYNSPLHF
.	TRBV19	.	TRBJ2-6	TGTGCCAGTAACGAACAGGGCCCTCCGGGGGCCAACGTCCTGACTTTC	CASNEQGPPGANVLTF
.	TRBV20-1	.	TRBJ2-5	TGCAGTGCTCCCCGGGGGAACCAAGAGACCCAGTACTTC	CSAPRGNQETQYF
.	TRBV9	TRBD1	TRBJ2-2	TGTGCCAGCAGCGTTGGGACAGGCTTTTCCGGGGAGCTGTTTTTT	CASSVGTGFSGELFF
few	TRBV24-1	.	TRBJ2-2	TGTGCCACCAGTGAGGCGGCGAACACCGGGGAGCTGTTTTTT	CATSEAANTGELFF
.	TRBV7-2	TRBD2	TRBJ2-2	TGTGCCAGCAGCCTTAGGACAACTAGCGGGGCGAACACCGGGGAGCTGTTTTTT	CASSLRTTSGANTGELFF
.	TRBV3-1	TRBD1	TRBJ1-4	TGTGCCAGCAGCGGGTCAGGGGGGAAGTTTTTT	CASSGSGGKFF
many	TRBV7-9	TRBD1	TRBJ1-2	TGTGCCAGCAGCCCGATCATCGAGACAGGGGGCTCTGGCTACACCTTC	CASSPIIETGGSGYTF
many	TRBV7-3	TRBD2	TRBJ2-5	TGTGCCAGCAGCTCAGTGGCGGGGGGGAGGGAGACCCAGTACTTC	CASSSVAGGRETQYF
once	TRBV28	TRBD2	TRBJ2-7	TGTGCCAGCGTGACAGCGGGAGCCATCGAGCAGTACTTC	CASVTAGAIEQYF
many	TRBV2	.	TRBJ2-5	TGTGCCAGCGGACCGGACAGCTCAAGAGAGACCCAGTACTTC	CASGPDSSRETQYF
few	TRBV12-3/TRBV12-4	.	TRBJ1-2	TGTGCCAGCAGCAGTCTCCGGACGGATGGCTACACCTTC	CASSSLRTDGYTF
.	TRBV10-2	TRBD1	TRBJ1-5	TGCGCCAGCTGTATGGCAGGGGGGTATCAGCCCCAGCATTTT	CASCMAGGYQPQHF
many	TRBV3-1	TRBD2	TRBJ2-7	TGTGCCAGCAGCTCCCTATCCGGGACTAGGGGGACCTACGAGCAGTACTTC	CASSSLSGTRGTYEQYF